Shown below are 32 T cell receptor beta chains from a single sample sequenced in a study of blood T cell repertoires in COVID-19. The protocol was immunoSEQ multiplex PCR, while the TCRdb copy is restricted to in-frame clones and leaves out a portion. Of under 60,000 clones listed, nearly 90% are singletons. Sequences were obtained from peripheral blood. These receptor sequences come from a man between 60 and 70 years old with acute or convalescent COVID-19.

This chain links TRBV7-8 with TRBJ2-3; tentatively, D is TRBD1 (5 bases). V was cut by 5 bases and J by 6 bases, with 15 bases left in between. This CDR3 contains 14 residues. Germline V gene data show CDR1 as SGHVS and CDR2 as FQNEAQ. CDR3 protein: CASSLAGPGDTQYF. The CDR3 coding sequence is TGTGCCAGCAGCCTGGCCGGGCCAGGGGATACGCAGTATTTT.

V and J are TRBV6-6 and TRBJ2-7, with a weak D call TRBD1 (6 bases). The CDR3 has 13 residues. Germline V lookup: CDR1 MNHNY, CDR2 SVGAGI (reference sequence). V was clipped by 7 bases and J by 2 bases, with 12 bases between them. CDR3 DNA: TGTGCCAGCATTTCCACAGGGACCTACGAGCAGTACTTC. Amino acid sequence: CASISTGTYEQYF.

The chain joins TRBV6-6 to TRBJ1-5, with D possibly matching TRBD1 (6 bases). Trimming took off 9 bases at V and 0 bases at J, with 15 bases between the two ends. Germline CDR1 is MNHNY and CDR2 is SVGAGI (reference sequence). The CDR3 sequence is 15 residues long. This CDR3 is CASIDRTYSNQPQHF. Here the CDR3 DNA reads TGTGCCAGTATAGACAGGACCTATAGCAATCAGCCCCAGCATTTT.

V is TRBV2 and J is TRBJ2-2; D is ambiguous. CDR1 SNHLY and CDR2 FYNNEI come from the germline V gene. The CDR3 is 15 residues long. V gave up 7 bases and J gave up 3 bases, with 15 bases separating them. CDR3 loop: CASTDNRADTGELFF. CDR3 bases: TGTGCCAGCACCGACAACAGAGCCGACACCGGGGAGCTGTTTTTT.

This clone showed up just once. The V gene is TRBV27, the J gene TRBJ2-7, with D maybe TRBD2 (5 bases). Germline CDR1 and CDR2: MNHEY and SMNVEV (reference sequence). CDR3 length: 11 residues. Between the trimmed V and J ends, which lost 3 bases and 7 bases, there was a span of 7 bases. DNA for the CDR3: TGTGCCAGCAGTTTTGGGAGAGAGCAGTACTTC. Its protein product is CASSFGREQYF.

The chain uses TRBV3-1 (or the pseudogene TRBV3-2) and TRBJ1-2, with TRBD1 as a possible D gene (5 bases). CDR1 is LGHDT, CDR2 YNNKEL, per germline (reference sequence). With 0 bases removed from V and 5 bases from J, the gap between germline ends came to 16 bases. The CDR3 runs to 16 residues. The CDR3 region has the DNA TGTGCCAGCAGCCAAGAGACTTCGGCAGGGCCTTATGGCTACACCTTC. The encoded protein is CASSQETSAGPYGYTF.

The V call is TRBV18, the J call TRBJ2-7; 11 bases align to TRBD2. V shed 4 bases and J 0 bases; nucleotides not matched to a gene: 8. CDR3 length equals 17 residues. Germline loops: CDR1 KGHSH, CDR2 LQKENI. In nucleotides, the CDR3 is TGTGCCAGCTCACTGGCTAGCGGGGGGCCTCTCTCCTACGAGCAGTACTTC. Residues: CASSLASGGPLSYEQYF.

The J gene is TRBJ1-5, the V gene TRBV11-3; D possibly corresponds to TRBD1 (5 bases). CDR3 length: 15 residues. The germline CDR1 and CDR2 sequences are SGHNT and YENEEA. Trimming left V 1 base short and J 0 bases short, with 7 bases between. CDR3 DNA: TGTGCCAGCAGCTTAGGACAGTATAGCAATCAGCCCCAGCATTTT. As protein: CASSLGQYSNQPQHF.

This rearrangement joins TRBV27 to TRBJ1-6; D call uncertain. CDR1 is MNHEY, CDR2 SMNVEV, per germline (reference sequence). The CDR3 is 13 amino acids. Trimming removed 6 bases from V and 6 bases from J, with 9 bases in between. The CDR3 DNA reads TGTGCCAGCAGGACTAAAGTTAATTCACCCCTCCACTTT. Its translation: CASRTKVNSPLHF.

CDR3 nucleotides: TGTGCCAGCAGTAACACCGCCTATAATTCACCCCTCCACTTT. Translated, it gives CASSNTAYNSPLHF. The genes are TRBV3-1 (or the pseudogene TRBV3-2) and TRBJ1-6; D gene unclear. CDR3 length: 14 residues. Between the trimmed V and J ends, which lost 6 bases and 2 bases, there was a span of 8 bases. Germline CDR1 and CDR2: LGHDT and YNNKEL (reference sequence).

V usage is TRBV30 and J usage is TRBJ1-4; 7 nucleotides align to TRBD1. CDR1 is GTSNPN and CDR2 is SVGIG in the germline V gene (reference sequence). After removal of 3 bases from V and 4 bases from J, the junction contained 8 bases not matched to a gene. The CDR3 runs to 15 residues. The CDR3 spells CAWRDKGALNEKLFF. CDR3 nucleotide sequence: TGTGCCTGGAGGGACAAGGGGGCCCTTAATGAAAAACTGTTTTTT.

The chain carries TRBV6-5 and TRBJ1-1, with D unresolved. In germline, CDR1 is MNHEY, CDR2 SVGAGI. Trimming stripped 8 bases from V and 5 bases from J, with 9 bases between. The length of the CDR3 is 11 residues. As DNA, the CDR3 is TGTGCCAGCGCTCGGGATACTGAAGCTTTCTTT. Translating it yields CASARDTEAFF.

J is TRBJ2-1 and V is TRBV7-3; 15 nucleotides agree with TRBD2. The V and J ends lost 0 bases and 4 bases, in that order; junction bases with no gene match: 4. The CDR3 consists of 18 residues. Per germline, CDR1 SGHTA and CDR2 FQGTGA. Here the CDR3 reads CASSLTRGLAGGYNEQFF. The CDR3 bases are TGTGCCAGCAGCTTAACGAGGGGACTAGCGGGGGGTTACAATGAGCAGTTCTTC.

The J gene is TRBJ1-1, the V gene TRBV5-1, with TRBD1 identical over 8 bases. CDR3 size: 15 residues. Germline assignment: CDR1 SGHRS and CDR2 YFSETQ. V was pared by 5 bases and J by 4 bases, with 10 bases of the junction left unmatched. The CDR3 bases are TGCGCCAGCAGTTTACCGACAGGGGCCGGCACTGAAGCTTTCTTT. It specifies CASSLPTGAGTEAFF.

This clone was detected only a few times. The rearrangement links TRBV29-1 to TRBJ2-6; no firm D call. Germline V lookup: CDR1 SQVTM, CDR2 ANQGSEA. The CDR3 totals 12 residues. With 6 bases removed from V and 3 bases from J, the gap between germline ends came to 6 bases. DNA for the CDR3: TGCAGCGTCGTGTATGGGGCCAACGTCCTGACTTTC. Protein: CSVVYGANVLTF.

The chain has TRBV24-1 and TRBJ2-3, with D tentatively TRBD2 (7 bases). CDR1 and CDR2 (germline): KGHDR, SFDVKD. The CDR3 extends over 18 amino acids. V was shortened by 0 bases and J by 2 bases, with 17 bases between the two germline ends. The CDR3 here is CATSDLGSGGPHTDTQYF. The CDR3 DNA follows: TGTGCCACCAGTGATTTGGGGTCCGGGGGGCCCCACACAGATACGCAGTATTTT.

The CDR3 sequence is CAWSGPPRTSGASTDTQYF. The CDR3 coding sequence is TGTGCCTGGAGTGGACCCCCCCGGACTAGCGGGGCAAGCACAGATACGCAGTATTTT. V gene TRBV30 combines with J gene TRBJ2-3, with 12 nucleotides matching TRBD2. Looked up from germline, CDR1 is GTSNPN and CDR2 is SVGIG (reference sequence). This CDR3 has 19 amino acids. Trimming removed 1 base from V and 0 bases from J; junction bases left unmatched: 11.

The chain has TRBV7-9 and TRBJ1-2; D not certain. V dropped 4 bases and J dropped 5 bases, with 14 bases sitting between them. Per the germline V gene, CDR1 is SEHNR and CDR2 is FQNEAQ (reference sequence). The CDR3 length is 14 residues. The CDR3 loop reads CASSWASPQYGYTF. The CDR3, as DNA: TGTGCCAGCAGCTGGGCCAGCCCTCAGTATGGCTACACCTTC.

The chain carries TRBV6-1 and TRBJ2-1; TRBD2 matches at 9 bases. Germline CDR1 reads MNHNS; CDR2 reads SASEGT. This CDR3 contains 16 residues. The V gene end was trimmed by 2 bases and the J gene end by 3 bases; junction bases not matched to a gene: 5. CDR3: CASSEMAGGLYNEQFF. The CDR3 DNA is TGTGCCAGCAGTGAAATGGCGGGGGGGCTCTACAATGAGCAGTTCTTC.

The genes are TRBV5-6 and TRBJ2-7; D remains ambiguous. Trimming pared 0 bases from V and 2 bases from J, leaving 9 bases between. The CDR3 length is 14 residues. The germline V gene encodes CDR1 SGHDT and CDR2 YYEEEE. CDR3 sequence reads: CASSLGRQPYEQYF. CDR3 coding DNA: TGTGCCAGCAGCTTGGGCCGACAACCCTACGAGCAGTACTTC. Variable domain in full (rest from reference TRBV5-6 and TRBJ2-7): DAGVTQSPTHLIKTRGQQVTLRCSPKSGHDTVSWYQQALGQGPQFIFQYYEEEERQRGNFPDRFSGHQFPNYSSELNVNALLLGDSALYLCASSLGRQPYEQYFGPGTRLTVT.

The rearrangement uses TRBV5-1 and TRBJ2-5; 13 bases fit TRBD2. J was trimmed by 6 bases and V by 6 bases; bases with no gene match: 8. The CDR3 consists of 15 residues. Germline-derived CDR1 and CDR2 are SGHRS and YFSETQ. The CDR3 reads CASTSGTSGAQTQYF. In nucleotides, the CDR3 is TGCGCCAGCACCTCCGGGACTAGCGGGGCACAGACCCAGTACTTC. Supplemented by reference TRBV5-1 and TRBJ2-5, the full variable domain reads KAGVTQTPRYLIKTRGQQVTLSCSPISGHRSVSWYQQTPGQGLQFLFEYFSETQRNKGNFPGRFSGRQFSNSRSEMNVSTLELGDSALYLCASTSGTSGAQTQYFGPGTRLLVL.

The chain has TRBV6-5 and TRBJ2-7; 10 nucleotides line up with TRBD1. The CDR3 runs 13 residues. Germline loops: CDR1 MNHEY, CDR2 SVGAGI. V lost 6 bases, J lost 4 bases, and 3 bases stayed unmatched. CDR3: CASRDRGGYEQYF. The CDR3 region has the DNA TGTGCCAGCAGGGACAGGGGGGGGTACGAGCAGTACTTC.

The CDR3 spells CASSVDPVAPLHF. In nucleotides, the CDR3 is TGTGCCAGCAGCGTAGATCCGGTGGCACCCCTCCACTTT. This chain joins TRBV9 and TRBJ1-6; no clear D. V shed 0 bases and J shed 11 bases, with 9 bases lying between them. This CDR3 has 13 amino acids. The V gene's germline CDR1 is SGDLS and CDR2 YYNGEE.

This sequence joins TRBV4-1 and TRBJ2-3; 8 positions agree with TRBD2. Germline trimming cut 4 bases from V and 4 bases from J; bases unmatched to any gene: 10. The CDR3 has 16 amino acids. Per the germline V gene, CDR1 is MGHRA and CDR2 is YSYEKL. This CDR3 reads CASSRSAGGQADTQYF. The CDR3 nucleotides read TGCGCCAGCAGCCGGTCTGCGGGGGGCCAGGCAGATACGCAGTATTTT.

The rearrangement joins TRBV7-3 to TRBJ1-1; no reliable D call. With 2 bases removed from V and 3 bases from J, the gap between germline ends came to 10 bases. The CDR3 totals 14 residues. CDR1 is SGHTA and CDR2 is FQGTGA in the germline V gene. The CDR3 loop is CASSLSPGDTEAFF. CDR3 bases: TGTGCCAGCAGCTTATCGCCCGGGGACACTGAAGCTTTCTTT.

V gene TRBV18 combines with J gene TRBJ1-2, with a possible D match to TRBD1 (5 bases). Germline V gene sequence: CDR1 KGHSH, CDR2 LQKENI. The CDR3 length is 14 residues. Trimming took off 6 bases at V and 2 bases at J, with 13 bases between the two ends. The CDR3 sequence: CASSEGPTNYGYTF. In nucleotides, the CDR3 is TGTGCCAGCTCGGAGGGACCGACAAACTATGGCTACACCTTC.

V is TRBV7-6 and J is TRBJ1-4; tentatively, D is TRBD1 (6 bases). Looked up from germline, CDR1 is SGHVS and CDR2 is FNYEAQ. Trimming cost V 4 bases and J 6 bases, with 15 bases left between them. The CDR3 is made up of 15 amino acids. CDR3 amino acids: CASSSSGGGDEKLFF. The CDR3 DNA reads TGTGCCAGCAGCTCCTCGGGGGGGGGCGATGAAAAACTGTTTTTT.

This clone appeared once. This chain uses TRBV6-5 with TRBJ1-1; TRBD1 is a possible D gene (5 bases). The CDR3 consists of 13 residues. Looked up from germline, CDR1 is MNHEY and CDR2 is SVGAGI. V lost 5 bases, J lost 5 bases, and 12 bases lay in between. The CDR3 DNA reads TGTGCCAGCAGTCGGGACTCCTTAACTGAAGCTTTCTTT. As protein: CASSRDSLTEAFF.

The genes are TRBV25-1 and TRBJ2-5, with a weak D call TRBD2 (6 bases). The CDR3 consists of 15 residues. V was cut by 1 base and J by 1 base, with 10 bases left in between. Per the germline V gene, CDR1 is MGHDK and CDR2 is SYGVNS. Written as DNA, the CDR3 is TGTGCCAGCAGTGAATTCCGGGGGACCCAAGAGACCCAGTACTTC. This translates into CASSEFRGTQETQYF.

This chain connects TRBV5-1 to TRBJ1-6; 7 positions agree with TRBD1. The germline V gene has CDR1 SGHRS and CDR2 YFSETQ. V dropped 0 bases and J dropped 9; count of bases not matched to a gene: 6. This CDR3 comprises 15 residues. The CDR3 DNA reads as TGCGCCAGCAGCTTGGATTCAGGGGGAGGTTCACCCCTCCACTTT. This translates into CASSLDSGGGSPLHF.

V gene TRBV19 combines with J gene TRBJ2-1; perhaps TRBD1 as D (6 bases). CDR1 and CDR2 from the germline V gene are LNHDA and SQIVND (reference sequence). This CDR3 has 16 amino acids. V shed 7 bases and J shed 2 bases, with 18 bases lying between them. The CDR3 loop reads CASTPHQGPPYNEQFF. As DNA, the CDR3 is TGTGCCAGTACCCCCCATCAGGGGCCCCCCTACAATGAGCAGTTCTTC.

This rearrangement joins TRBV5-1 to TRBJ2-1; 11 bases map to TRBD1. The CDR3 length is 16 residues. Per the germline V gene, CDR1 is SGHRS and CDR2 is YFSETQ. The V gene end was trimmed by 2 bases and the J gene end by 4 bases; junction bases not matched to a gene: 5. In nucleotides, the CDR3 is TGCGCCAGCAGCTTAGCCGGGACAGGGGGATACAATGAGCAGTTCTTC. This translates into CASSLAGTGGYNEQFF.